These 11 T cell receptor beta chains share one sample of origin, sequenced in a study of T cells in Graves' hyperthyroidism and ophthalmopathy. TCR beta CDR3 sequences were amplified from RNA transcripts. RT-PCR in the first round (using the HTBI primer set) targeted the TCR CDR3. TCRdb fed the multiplex PCR reads into MiXCR, producing one record per CDR3 protein. The sample shows more than 450,000 distinct CDR3 sequences, approximately 14% of them seen only once. Sequencing was carried out using blood. The receptors derive from a woman in her forties with Graves' hyperthyroidism.

The chain is built from TRBV19 and TRBJ1-3; D ambiguous. The CDR3 consists of 11 residues. Between the trimmed V and J ends, which lost 9 bases and 6 bases, there was a span of 9 bases. Germline-derived CDR1 and CDR2 are LNHDA and SQIVND (reference sequence). CDR3: CASGGINTIYF. In nucleotides, the CDR3 is TGTGCCAGCGGAGGAATAAACACCATATATTTT. Together with reference TRBV19 and TRBJ1-3, the CDR3 gives the full variable domain: DGGITQSPKYLFRKEGQNVTLSCEQNLNHDAMYWYRQDPGQGLRLIYYSQIVNDFQKGDIAEGYSVSREKKESFPLTVTSAQKNPTAFYLCASGGINTIYFGEGSWLTVV.

The table lists this clonotype with many counts. In nucleotides, the CDR3 is TGCGCCAGCAGCTTGGATCTGGGGATCACTGAAGCTTTCTTT. It specifies CASSLDLGITEAFF. V is TRBV5-1 and J is TRBJ1-1, with unresolved D. V gave up 0 bases and J gave up 4 bases, with 10 bases separating them. In germline, CDR1 is SGHRS, CDR2 YFSETQ. CDR3 length equals 14 residues.

On this clonotype itself: One base away lies a much larger clone, so this may be a sequencing read error. The chain combines TRBV29-1 with TRBJ2-5; TRBD1 matches 8 bases. This CDR3 has 15 amino acids. The V gene's germline CDR1 is SQVTM and CDR2 ANQGSEA. Losses at the gene ends were 4 bases for V and 2 bases for J; bases not matched to a gene: 9. Here the CDR3 reads CSVAGRQGRQETQYF. In nucleotides, the CDR3 is TGCAGCGTTGCGGGGAGACAGGGGCGTCAAGAGACCCAGTACTTC.

Only a few counts were recorded for this clonotype. V and J are TRBV19 and TRBJ2-1; perhaps TRBD2 as D (5 bases). Trimming took 2 bases from V and 0 from J, leaving 20 bases between them. Germline-derived CDR1 and CDR2 are LNHDA and SQIVND (reference sequence). The CDR3 extends over 19 amino acids. CDR3 nucleotide sequence: TGTGCCAGTAGTATATTGGTCGGCAGAGCGGAGTCCTCCTACAATGAGCAGTTCTTC. As protein: CASSILVGRAESSYNEQFF.

This clonotype was seen ten or more times. The V gene is TRBV28, the J gene TRBJ1-4; D not certain. The germline CDR1 and CDR2 sequences are MDHEN and SYDVKM. V was pared by 3 bases and J by 7 bases, with 15 bases between. CDR3 size: 15 residues. The CDR3 sequence is CASSLFRGRGEKLFF. The CDR3 nucleotides read TGTGCCAGCAGTTTGTTCCGAGGGCGAGGTGAAAAACTGTTTTTT. The full variable domain, rest sourced from reference TRBV28 and TRBJ1-4, is DVKVTQSSRYLVKRTGEKVFLECVQDMDHENMFWYRQDPGLGLRLIYFSYDVKMKEKGDIPEGYSVSREKKERFSLILESASTNQTSMYLCASSLFRGRGEKLFFGSGTQLSVL.

The chain couples TRBV5-4 to TRBJ2-3; possibly TRBD1 or TRBD2 for D (6 bases each). V was clipped by 4 bases and J by 0 bases, with 15 bases between them. CDR1 SGHNT and CDR2 YYREEE come from the germline V gene (reference sequence). The CDR3 runs 16 residues. The CDR3 coding sequence is TGTGCCAGCAGCGAAAAAGTAGGGGGGAGCACAGATACGCAGTATTTT. It translates to CASSEKVGGSTDTQYF.

This clonotype was detected only once. J is TRBJ2-1 and V is TRBV4-2, with 7 bases that match TRBD2. This CDR3 contains 17 residues. With 0 bases clipped from V and 6 bases from J, the junction kept 11 bases outside the gene matches. Germline V gene sequence: CDR1 LGHNA, CDR2 YNFKEQ. The CDR3 loop is CASSQDFTSAKINEQFF. CDR3 bases: TGTGCCAGCAGCCAAGATTTCACTAGCGCAAAGATCAATGAGCAGTTCTTC.

This clonotype was detected many times. J is TRBJ2-5 and V is TRBV6-5; D is undetermined. The germline V and J ends were trimmed by 0 bases and 5 bases, with 7 bases remaining between them. The CDR3 runs to 13 residues. CDR1 and CDR2 from the germline V gene are MNHEY and SVGAGI. This CDR3 is CASSYSLEETQYF. The CDR3 nucleotides are TGTGCCAGCAGTTACTCCCTAGAGGAGACCCAGTACTTC.

In its sample, this clonotype was seen a few times. The junction does not match germline at one end; this may be a read error. CDR3 region: CASSISSARQVF. CDR3 nucleotides: TGTGCCAGTAGTATATCATCCGCGAGACAGGTCTTT. The chain is built from TRBV19 and TRBJ1-1; a possible D gene is TRBD1 (6 bases). This CDR3 has 12 amino acids. Per the germline V gene, CDR1 is LNHDA and CDR2 is SQIVND (reference sequence). Using reference TRBV19 and TRBJ1-1 for the parts outside the CDR3, the full variable domain is DGGITQSPKYLFRKEGQNVTLSCEQNLNHDAMYWYRQDPGQGLRLIYYSQIVNDFQKGDIAEGYSVSREKKESFPLTVTSAQKNPTAFYLCASSISSARQVFGQGTRLTVV.

This clonotype was detected many times. This chain connects TRBV20-1 to TRBJ1-1; D call uncertain. This CDR3 spans 13 amino acids. V gave up 0 bases and J gave up 3 bases, with 8 bases separating them. Germline assignment: CDR1 DFQATT and CDR2 SNEGSKA (reference sequence). CDR3 in DNA: TGCAGTGCTAGAGACTCTCCCGACACTGAAGCTTTCTTT. Translating gives CSARDSPDTEAFF.

This clonotype showed up just a few times. The chain has TRBV6-2 or TRBV6-3 and TRBJ2-7, with 10 positions matching TRBD1. After removal of 7 bases from V and 4 bases from J, the junction contained 7 bases not matched to a gene. The CDR3 spans 14 residues. CDR1 MNHEY and CDR2 SVGEGT come from the germline V gene. CDR3 loop: CASTPDRGAYEQYF. CDR3 nucleotides: TGTGCCAGCACGCCGGACAGGGGGGCTTACGAGCAGTACTTC.